The 2 T cell receptor beta chains below come from one sample, sequenced in a study of T cell responses to AZD1222 COVID-19 vaccine. Data came from immunoSEQ multiplex PCR; TCRdb stores just in-frame clones and leaves some out. The sample yields some 100,000 clones, 88% seen once. The sample here was peripheral blood, taken 28 days after the second AZD1222 dose. The source of these receptors is an adult who received the AZD1222 COVID-19 vaccine.

This clone was recorded a few times. Other DNA sequences in the same sample also yield this CDR3. The CDR3: CASSMIGLNTEAFF. The CDR3, as DNA: TGTGCCAGTAGTATGATTGGCTTGAACACTGAAGCTTTCTTT. The chain has TRBV19 and TRBJ1-1; D not certain. CDR1 is LNHDA, CDR2 SQIVND, per germline (reference sequence). The CDR3 runs 14 residues. Trimming took off 3 bases at V and 0 bases at J, with 8 bases between the two ends.

The J gene is TRBJ1-2, the V gene TRBV5-1; no clear D. The V end was cut by 1 base, the J end by 0 bases, with 7 bases between. Germline CDR1 is SGHRS and CDR2 is YFSETQ. The CDR3 spans 14 residues. The DNA for the CDR3 is TGCGCCAGCAGCTTGCACCCATCTAACTATGGCTACACCTTC. This sequence encodes CASSLHPSNYGYTF.